Presented here are 30 T cell receptor beta chains from one specimen sequenced in a study of blood T cell repertoires in COVID-19. The table came from immunoSEQ multiplex PCR; TCRdb's copy has only in-frame clones and leaves some out. In the table there are about 220,000 clones, around 86% of which are singletons. Specimen: PBMCs or T cells enriched from blood (not recorded which). The receptors were gathered from a woman in her 40s with acute COVID-19.

This rearrangement joins TRBV18 to TRBJ1-1, with a weak D call TRBD1 (5 bases). CDR3 length: 14 residues. Trimming left V 5 bases short and J 1 base short, with 11 bases between. Germline assignment: CDR1 KGHSH and CDR2 LQKENI. Here the CDR3 reads CASSSRVENTEAFF. CDR3 DNA sequence: TGTGCCAGCTCATCCAGGGTGGAGAACACTGAAGCTTTCTTT.

This clone was observed a single time. CDR3 nucleotides: TGTGCCAGCAGCCAAGCCCTCGGCGGGGGGGCTGACACCGGGGAGCTGTTTTTT. Its translation is CASSQALGGGADTGELFF. The rearrangement joins TRBV3-1 (or the pseudogene TRBV3-2) to TRBJ2-2, with 9 bases that match TRBD2. Germline lookup yields CDR1 LGHDT and CDR2 YNNKEL (reference sequence). The CDR3 consists of 18 residues. Trimming at V came to 1 base and at J to 3 bases, leaving 9 bases not matched to a gene.

CDR3 bases: TGTGCCAGAAGCTTTGGACAGGGAGGCAATCAGCCCCAGCATTTT. As protein: CARSFGQGGNQPQHF. The chain employs TRBV5-3 and TRBJ1-5; 8 nucleotides line up with TRBD1. TRBV5-3 is placed among ORFs of uncertain function. Trimming cost V 2 bases and J 2 bases; bases outside gene matches: 3. CDR3 size: 15 residues.

The chain carries TRBV7-9 and TRBJ2-7; TRBD2 matches at 7 bases. Trimming removed 1 base from V and 6 bases from J; junction bases left unmatched: 3. Germline CDR1 SEHNR, CDR2 FQNEAQ (reference sequence). The CDR3 has 13 residues. The chain's CDR3 is CASSLGPGGEQYF. The CDR3 DNA reads TGTGCCAGCAGCTTAGGCCCGGGAGGCGAGCAGTACTTC. The full variable domain, its missing parts supplied by reference TRBV7-9 and TRBJ2-7, is DTGVSQNPRHKITKRGQNVTFRCDPISEHNRLYWYRQTLGQGPEFLTYFQNEAQLEKSRLLSDRFSAERPKGSFSTLEIQRTEQGDSAMYLCASSLGPGGEQYFGPGTRLTVT.

This clone was seen a few times. The gene calls are TRBV2 and TRBJ1-2; D call uncertain. V lost 7 bases, J lost 4 bases, and 10 bases lay in between. The length of the CDR3 is 12 residues. CDR1 SNHLY and CDR2 FYNNEI come from the germline V gene. CDR3 bases: TGTGCCAGCAATTTACAGACCTATGGCTACACCTTC. Translated, it gives CASNLQTYGYTF. The entire variable domain, with the rest obtained from reference TRBV2 and TRBJ1-2, is as follows: EPEVTQTPSHQVTQMGQEVILRCVPISNHLYFYWYRQILGQKVEFLVSFYNNEISEKSEIFDDQFSVERPDGSNFTLKIRSTKLEDSAMYFCASNLQTYGYTFGSGTRLTVV.

This clone was seen once. The gene calls are TRBV5-1 and TRBJ1-2; D gene ambiguous. V dropped 2 bases and J dropped 8 bases, with 10 bases sitting between them. The CDR3 totals 12 residues. Germline CDR1 SGHRS, CDR2 YFSETQ. CDR3 protein: CASSFGNGGYTF. The CDR3 DNA sequence: TGCGCCAGCAGCTTCGGGAATGGCGGCTACACCTTC.

This chain uses TRBV4-2 with TRBJ2-3, with a possible D match to TRBD2 (5 bases). The V and J ends lost 0 bases and 2 bases respectively, with 9 bases between them. There are 15 residues in the CDR3. CDR1 LGHNA and CDR2 YNFKEQ come from the germline V gene. The CDR3 region has the DNA TGTGCCAGCAGCCAAGACGGAGCGGCCACAGATACGCAGTATTTT. The encoded protein is CASSQDGAATDTQYF.

The J gene is TRBJ2-1, the V gene TRBV7-9, with D possibly being TRBD1 (8 bases). V was pared by 5 bases and J by 7 bases, with 18 bases between. Per the germline V gene, CDR1 is SEHNR and CDR2 is FQNEAQ (reference sequence). This CDR3 region has 15 residues. CDR3 sequence reads: CASSTGGGPQNEQFF. CDR3 in DNA: TGTGCCAGCAGCACAGGGGGGGGGCCTCAGAATGAGCAGTTCTTC. Complete variable domain (other parts from reference TRBV7-9 and TRBJ2-1): DTGVSQNPRHKITKRGQNVTFRCDPISEHNRLYWYRQTLGQGPEFLTYFQNEAQLEKSRLLSDRFSAERPKGSFSTLEIQRTEQGDSAMYLCASSTGGGPQNEQFFGPGTRLTVL.

In the case of this clone: Other DNA variants within this sample encode the same CDR3. This rearrangement joins TRBV11-3 to TRBJ1-1; D is undetermined. The CDR3 is 13 amino acids. Germline CDR1 and CDR2: SGHNT and YENEEA. Trimming took 1 base from V and 3 from J, leaving 6 bases between them. This chain's CDR3 is CASSLVPYTEAFF. DNA of the CDR3: TGTGCCAGCAGCTTAGTCCCTTACACTGAAGCTTTCTTT.

In its sample, this clone was seen once. CDR3 amino acids: CASSQDPREPQHF. The CDR3 region has the DNA TGTGCCAGCAGCCAAGATCCCCGAGAGCCCCAGCATTTT. V gene TRBV3-1 (or the pseudogene TRBV3-2) combines with J gene TRBJ1-5; unclear D gene. Germline-derived CDR1 and CDR2 are LGHDT and YNNKEL (reference sequence). Trimming pared 0 bases from V and 8 bases from J, leaving 8 bases between. This CDR3 is built from 13 residues.

This clone has a handful of counts. The chain is built from TRBV7-9 and TRBJ2-6; D perhaps matches TRBD2 (6 bases). V lost 5 bases, J lost 4 bases, and 15 bases lay in between. In germline, CDR1 is SEHNR, CDR2 FQNEAQ (reference sequence). There are 16 residues in the CDR3. In DNA form, the CDR3 reads TGTGCCAGCAGCAGGCCCGGCGGGGCAGGGGCCAACGTCCTGACTTTC. This gives the protein CASSRPGGAGANVLTF.

This chain links TRBV7-9 with TRBJ2-1, with 7 bases that match TRBD2. V trimming: 3 bases; J trimming: 9 bases; junction bases outside the gene matches: 14. This CDR3 region has 16 residues. The germline CDR1 and CDR2 sequences are SEHNR and FQNEAQ (reference sequence). The CDR3 spells CASSFSPGRSLGEQFF. The CDR3 bases are TGTGCCAGCAGCTTTAGTCCCGGGAGGTCGTTAGGTGAGCAGTTCTTC.

The V gene is TRBV12-3 or TRBV12-4, the J gene TRBJ2-5, with TRBD1 identical over 8 bases. J was trimmed by 5 bases and V by 6 bases; bases with no gene match: 5. This CDR3 is 13 amino acids long. CDR3 in DNA: TGTGCCAGCAGCCAGGGGGCCCATGAGACCCAGTACTTC. Translating it yields CASSQGAHETQYF.

The chain combines TRBV18 with TRBJ1-5; 8 positions match TRBD1. Germline V gene lookup returns CDR1 KGHSH and CDR2 LQKENI. The CDR3 is 15 residues long. The V and J ends lost 4 bases and 1 base, in that order; junction bases with no gene match: 3. CDR3 in amino acids: CASSLGQVSNQPQHF. The CDR3, as DNA: TGTGCCAGCTCACTGGGACAGGTCAGCAATCAGCCCCAGCATTTT.

The gene calls are TRBV6-5 and TRBJ1-2; no reliable D call. The CDR3 spans 14 residues. From germline, CDR1 is MNHEY and CDR2 SVGAGI. V shed 5 bases and J shed 5 bases, with 15 bases lying between them. DNA for the CDR3: TGTGCCAGCAGTCCTGGAGGACCGGAGTATGGCTACACCTTC. It encodes CASSPGGPEYGYTF.

The chain carries TRBV7-2 and TRBJ1-5; D gene ambiguous. This CDR3 is built from 15 residues. The V end was cut by 0 bases, the J end by 4 bases, with 10 bases between. Per germline, CDR1 SGHTA and CDR2 FQGNSA. Written as DNA, the CDR3 is TGTGCCAGCAGCTTAGCGATGGCACAGAATCAGCCCCAGCATTTT. This encodes CASSLAMAQNQPQHF.

This chain uses TRBV9 with TRBJ1-1; tentative D call: TRBD1 (5 bases). V was clipped by 3 bases and J by 1 base, with 19 bases between them. Germline CDR1 and CDR2: SGDLS and YYNGEE. The CDR3 length is 17 residues. CDR3 DNA: TGTGCCAGCAGCGACGGGGGACCTCTAACGACGAACACTGAAGCTTTCTTT. Protein: CASSDGGPLTTNTEAFF.

The genes are TRBV2 and TRBJ1-3; 7 nucleotides align to TRBD1. Germline assignment: CDR1 SNHLY and CDR2 FYNNEI. The CDR3 totals 13 residues. The junction had 6 bases not matched to a gene; V was cut back by 6 bases and J by 7 bases. In DNA form, the CDR3 reads TGTGCCAGCAGAAACGACAGGGCCAACACCATATATTTT. It specifies CASRNDRANTIYF.

The chain links TRBV7-8 to TRBJ2-7, with no clear D. V shed 5 bases and J shed 3 bases, with 14 bases lying between them. Per the germline V gene, CDR1 is SGHVS and CDR2 is FQNEAQ. This CDR3 has 14 amino acids. CDR3 protein: CASSPGALNYEQYV. CDR3 DNA: TGTGCCAGCAGCCCAGGTGCGCTTAACTACGAGCAGTACGTC.

In regard to this clone: A junction boundary mismatches the germline segment, possibly from a read error. V usage is TRBV7-7 and J usage is TRBJ1-5; D is perhaps TRBD1 (6 bases). The CDR3 covers 13 residues. CDR1 is SSHAT and CDR2 is FNYEAQ in the germline V gene (reference sequence). CDR3 protein: CASSIDRNQPQHF. In nucleotides, the CDR3 is TGTGCTAGCAGCATCGACAGGAATCAGCCCCAGCATTTT.

This clone was found once. V is TRBV29-1 and J is TRBJ1-2; no definite D call. The germline CDR1 and CDR2 sequences are SQVTM and ANQGSEA. Trimming left V 3 bases short and J 5 bases short, with 10 bases between. This CDR3 has 12 residues. The CDR3 region is CSVEVAGYGYTF. DNA of the CDR3: TGCAGCGTTGAGGTCGCGGGGTATGGCTACACCTTC.

The chain has TRBV6-5 and TRBJ1-1; no definite D call. The germline CDR1 and CDR2 sequences are MNHEY and SVGAGI. Trimming removed 8 bases at V and 6 bases at J, with 22 bases between. The CDR3 runs 15 residues. The CDR3 sequence is CASCAGQKSGAEAFF. DNA for the CDR3: TGTGCCAGCTGCGCCGGCCAGAAGAGTGGAGCTGAAGCTTTCTTT.

This sequence joins TRBV7-8 and TRBJ2-7, with 7 bases lining up with TRBD1. V lost 0 bases, J lost 3 bases, and 8 bases stayed unmatched. Germline CDR1 and CDR2: SGHVS and FQNEAQ. The CDR3 length is 16 residues. The CDR3 DNA follows: TGTGCCAGCAGCTTAGCGGTTAGACAGGGCGACTACGAGCAGTACGTC. Protein product: CASSLAVRQGDYEQYV.

This clone is judged medium-sized (0.01 to 0.1%). The V call is TRBV7-9, the J call TRBJ2-1; tentatively, D is TRBD1 (6 bases). CDR1 is SEHNR, CDR2 FQNEAQ, per germline (reference sequence). Trimming took off 3 bases at V and 0 bases at J, with 12 bases between the two ends. The CDR3 runs 16 residues. The CDR3 spells CASSFRGSSSYNEQFF. CDR3 nucleotides: TGTGCCAGCAGCTTCAGGGGATCGAGCTCCTACAATGAGCAGTTCTTC.

V usage is TRBV7-2 and J usage is TRBJ1-3; no reliable D call. The CDR3 has 14 residues. Between the trimmed V and J ends, which lost 4 bases and 2 bases, there was a span of 9 bases. The germline gives CDR1 SGHTA, CDR2 FQGNSA. The CDR3 sequence is CASSSGYAGNTIYF. Here the CDR3 DNA reads TGTGCCAGCAGCTCGGGGTACGCTGGAAACACCATATATTTT.

The rearrangement joins TRBV5-6 to TRBJ1-5, with D unclear. Trimming shortened V by 1 base and J by 1 base, and 9 bases separated the two germline ends. This CDR3 is 15 amino acids long. Germline CDR1 and CDR2: SGHDT and YYEEEE. The CDR3 coding sequence is TGTGCCAGCAGCTTGTTCTCAGGAAGCAATCAGCCCCAGCATTTT. Translation: CASSLFSGSNQPQHF.

The V gene is TRBV18, the J gene TRBJ1-2; D perhaps matches TRBD1 (5 bases). Germline CDR1 and CDR2: KGHSH and LQKENI. The ends were cut back, 3 bases at V and 2 bases at J, with 13 bases in the middle. This CDR3 is built from 15 residues. The CDR3 coding sequence is TGTGCCAGCTCACCGGTGGCGGGGGGGAACTATGGCTACACCTTC. This sequence encodes CASSPVAGGNYGYTF. Full variable domain (outside the CDR3, taken from reference TRBV18 and TRBJ1-2): NAGVMQNPRHLVRRRGQEARLRCSPMKGHSHVYWYRQLPEEGLKFMVYLQKENIIDESGMPKERFSAEFPKEGPSILRIQQVVRGDSAAYFCASSPVAGGNYGYTFGSGTRLTVV.

The chain carries TRBV5-1 and TRBJ1-1; D is possibly TRBD1 (5 bases). From germline, CDR1 is SGHRS and CDR2 YFSETQ. CDR3 length: 15 amino acids. Trimming stripped 4 bases from V and 3 bases from J, with 16 bases between. Written as DNA, the CDR3 is TGCGCCAGCAGCCGCCTTGGGGGGTCGGACACTGAAGCTTTCTTT. This encodes CASSRLGGSDTEAFF. Together with reference TRBV5-1 and TRBJ1-1, the CDR3 gives the full variable domain: KAGVTQTPRYLIKTRGQQVTLSCSPISGHRSVSWYQQTPGQGLQFLFEYFSETQRNKGNFPGRFSGRQFSNSRSEMNVSTLELGDSALYLCASSRLGGSDTEAFFGQGTRLTVV.

The chain is built from TRBV18 and TRBJ2-7; 7 bases align to TRBD1. This CDR3 contains 14 residues. Germline V gene data show CDR1 as KGHSH and CDR2 as LQKENI. V shed 3 bases, J shed 2 bases, and the junction held 4 bases outside the gene matches. The CDR3 reads CASSPDRFAYEQYV. The CDR3 DNA reads as TGTGCCAGCTCACCGGACAGGTTCGCCTACGAGCAGTACGTC.

CDR3 in DNA: TGTGCCAGCAGACCGGGACAGATGAACACTGAAGCTTTCTTT. The encoded protein is CASRPGQMNTEAFF. The chain uses TRBV6-5 and TRBJ1-1, with 7 nucleotides matching TRBD1. V was clipped by 6 bases and J by 0 bases; unmatched bases: 4. This CDR3 region has 14 residues. Germline CDR1 is MNHEY and CDR2 is SVGAGI.